The clone carrying this T cell receptor beta chain showed up many times. RNA transcripts served as the template for amplifying TCR beta CDR3 regions. HTBI primers were used for first-round RT-PCR of the TCR CDR3. One entry per CDR3 protein, called by TCRdb with MiXCR from the multiplex PCR reads. The sample carries 360,000 or so distinct CDR3 sequences, around 15% recorded once. The data are from a study of T cells in Graves' hyperthyroidism and ophthalmopathy. This CDR3 has 14 residues. V lost 7 bases to trimming and J lost 4 bases, with 13 bases between them. The material sequenced was blood. This chain uses TRBV12-3 or TRBV12-4 with TRBJ2-2; D not resolved. This receptor was identified in a woman aged 60-75 years with Graves' ophthalmopathy. CDR3 DNA sequence: TGTGCCAGCAACCCTAGGGTACGCACCGGGGAGCTGTTTTTT. As protein: CASNPRVRTGELFF.